A selection of T cell receptor beta chains follows, all from one sample in a study of shared clonotypes between healthy human individuals. Sequencing was performed with immunoSEQ multiplex PCR; in TCRdb, only in-frame clones are kept and a portion is missing. The sample contains 450,000 to 500,000 clones, around 73% of which appear only once. What was sequenced was PBMCs. These receptors were taken from a woman aged 40 to 49 in good health. Some clones in this sample may be carry-over from other donors' samples. CDR3s include the opening cysteine and the closing phenylalanine or tryptophan. A D gene is named only where the DNA matches it firmly. Clone size is stated in some rows and not others, as once, few, many or a class when expanded.

J gene | D gene | clone size | V gene | CDR3 DNA | CDR3 protein
TRBJ2-5 | - | - | TRBV29-1 | TGCAGCGCCTGGGGGGAGACCCAGTACTTC | CSAWGETQYF
TRBJ1-1 | - | - | TRBV11-2 | TGTGCCAGCAGCTTTCGGCGAGCGGAGGGCACTGAAGCTTTCTTT | CASSFRRAEGTEAFF
TRBJ2-7 | - | - | TRBV9 | TGTGCCAGCAGCCTCGGGCTGGACTCCTACGAGCAGTACTTC | CASSLGLDSYEQYF
TRBJ2-2 | - | - | TRBV6-1 | TGTGCCAGCAGGCCGGGGGTCACCGGGGAGCTGTTTTTT | CASRPGVTGELFF
TRBJ2-5 | - | - | TRBV6-1 | TGTGCCAGCAGTCCCAACCGGGTGGAGACCCAGTACTTC | CASSPNRVETQYF
TRBJ2-5 | - | - | TRBV29-1 | TGCAGCGCCGGGACGTTACAAGAGACCCAGTACTTC | CSAGTLQETQYF
TRBJ2-7 | TRBD2 | few | TRBV27 | TGTGCCAGCAGTTCGGGACTAGCGGGAGTGTTTGGGCAGTACTTC | CASSSGLAGVFGQYF
TRBJ1-3 | - | few | TRBV18 | TGTGCCAGCTCACGGGAAGCTGGAAACACCATATATTTT | CASSREAGNTIYF
TRBJ2-1 | TRBD2 | - | TRBV7-3 | TGTGCCAGCAGCTTATTGGGGGAGGGCGCCGGCAATGAGCAGTTCTTC | CASSLLGEGAGNEQFF
TRBJ2-3 | TRBD2 | - | TRBV10-3 | TGTGCCATCAAGACTAGCGGGACCACAGATACGCAGTATTTT | CAIKTSGTTDTQYF
TRBJ1-1 | - | - | TRBV27 | TGTGCCAGCAGTTTATCGGCCAGACCGAACACTGAAGCTTTCTTT | CASSLSARPNTEAFF
TRBJ2-1 | TRBD2 | - | TRBV15 | TGTGCCACCAGCGGGCCAGCGGGAGGTGTCAATGAGCAGTTCTTC | CATSGPAGGVNEQFF
TRBJ2-1 | TRBD2 | many | TRBV28 | TGTGCCAGCATCACGGGCGGGAGGGCCTACAATGAGCAGTTCTTC | CASITGGRAYNEQFF
TRBJ2-7 | - | many | TRBV4-1 | TGCGCCAGCAGCCAGCGGGTGGGCCACGAGCAGTACTTC | CASSQRVGHEQYF
TRBJ1-5 | - | few | TRBV5-1 | TGCGCCAGCAGCTTGGGGGAGGTGGGGAATCAGCCCCAGCATTTT | CASSLGEVGNQPQHF
TRBJ2-1 | - | - | TRBV7-9 | TGTGCCAGCAGCCCCCAGGGCTTCCCCCTCTCCTACAATGAGCAGTTCTTC | CASSPQGFPLSYNEQFF
TRBJ1-4 | TRBD1 | - | TRBV28 | TGTGCCAGCAGCCGAGGGACAGGGGGTTTCGGAAAACTGTTTTTT | CASSRGTGGFGKLFF
TRBJ1-4 | TRBD1 | - | TRBV7-9 | TGTGCCAGCAGCAAATGGACAGGTCTCTTGGTGAATGAAAAACTGTTTTTT | CASSKWTGLLVNEKLFF
TRBJ2-7 | - | - | TRBV27 | TGTGCCAGCAGTTTAGGGGGGCCTCGGGAGCAGTACTTC | CASSLGGPREQYF
TRBJ2-7 | - | - | TRBV5-4 | TGTGCCAGCAGCTTGGGTAAAGTATACGAGCAGTACTTC | CASSLGKVYEQYF
TRBJ1-1 | - | - | TRBV28 | TGTGCCAGCAGTTTACCGATGGAGGGCGGGGAAGCTTTCTTT | CASSLPMEGGEAFF
TRBJ2-2 | - | - | TRBV5-4 | TGTGCCAGCAGCTTGAGGTCAGGGGCCACCGGGGAGCTGTTTTTT | CASSLRSGATGELFF
TRBJ2-6 | - | - | TRBV5-5 | TGTGCCAGCAGCTCCTCTAGCCCTGGGGCCAACGTCCTGACTTTC | CASSSSSPGANVLTF
TRBJ2-7 | - | - | TRBV19 | TGTGCCAGTAGTAATCAGGCCTGGGAAGGCGAGCAGTACTTC | CASSNQAWEGEQYF
TRBJ2-1 | TRBD1 | few | TRBV29-1 | TGCAGCGTTGACCACAGGGGGTCGTTGAATGAGCAGTTCTTC | CSVDHRGSLNEQFF
TRBJ2-2 | - | few | TRBV5-1 | TGCGCCAGCATGTCGGACGGCGGGACCGGGGAGCTGTTTTTT | CASMSDGGTGELFF
TRBJ1-1 | - | - | TRBV29-1 | TGCAGCGTTGAAGGGACAGCGAACACTGAAGCTTTCTTT | CSVEGTANTEAFF
TRBJ2-2 | - | - | TRBV18 | TGTGCCAGCTCATCTGGACGGAGTATGAACACCGGGGAGCTGTTTTTT | CASSSGRSMNTGELFF
TRBJ2-1 | TRBD2 | - | TRBV18 | TGTGCCAGCTCACCGAGCGGGAGGTGGAATGAGCAGTTCTTC | CASSPSGRWNEQFF
TRBJ1-1 | TRBD1 | - | TRBV7-9 | TGTGCCAGCAGCTTACAGGGGGGCAACGCTGAGGCTTTCTTT | CASSLQGGNAEAFF
TRBJ2-5 | - | - | TRBV16 | TGTGCCAGCAGCCAATTCTTACGGCAGACGGAGGAGACCCAGTACTTC | CASSQFLRQTEETQYF
TRBJ2-7 | - | - | TRBV6-6 | TGTGCCAGCAGCTCAACCTGGCCGTACGAGCAGTACTTC | CASSSTWPYEQYF
TRBJ1-4 | - | - | TRBV6-1 | TGTGCCAGCAGTGAATCCGGACCCAGGGGTGTCGGAAAACTGTTTTTT | CASSESGPRGVGKLFF
TRBJ2-7 | TRBD2 | once | TRBV30 | TGTGCCTGCTCGGGGAGCGGGAGGGACTACGAGCAGTACTTC | CACSGSGRDYEQYF
TRBJ2-3 | - | - | TRBV7-2 | TGTGCCAGCAGCTTCCAGGACGGGACAGATACGCAGTATTTT | CASSFQDGTDTQYF
TRBJ2-5 | - | - | TRBV23-1 | TGCGCCAGCAGTGGTACGGGGCTTGAGACCCAGTACTTC | CASSGTGLETQYF
TRBJ2-7 | - | - | TRBV7-9 | TGTGCCAGCAGCTCTTACCGGCCCCCACAGGATGGGGGCTACGAGCAGTACTTC | CASSSYRPPQDGGYEQYF
TRBJ2-7 | - | many | TRBV28 | TGTGCCAGCGGGATCGGGGTGGCCTACGAGCAGTACTTC | CASGIGVAYEQYF
TRBJ2-5 | TRBD1 | - | TRBV19 | TGTGCCAGTGCGAGGACAGGGACCTACGAGACCCAGTACTTC | CASARTGTYETQYF
TRBJ2-7 | - | - | TRBV30 | TGTGCCTGGAGTGTAGGAGGGGCTGGGGAGCAGTACTTC | CAWSVGGAGEQYF
TRBJ2-1 | TRBD2 | - | TRBV27 | TGTGCCAGCAGAAGCGGGAGGGCCCTGGGAGAGCAGTTCTTC | CASRSGRALGEQFF
TRBJ1-2 | - | - | TRBV7-9 | TGTGCCAGCAGCTTACCAGTTCCTGCGCCACTCTATGGCTACACCTTC | CASSLPVPAPLYGYTF
TRBJ2-2 | - | - | TRBV6-5 | TGTGCCAGCAGTTACCGGCATAACGGGGAGCTGTTTTTT | CASSYRHNGELFF
TRBJ2-7 | - | - | TRBV30 | TGTGCCTGGAGGCCCGAACAAGACGAGCAGTACTTC | CAWRPEQDEQYF
TRBJ2-3 | - | - | TRBV30 | TGTGCCTGGAGTGTCGGCGGTCCCTTCACAGATACGCAGTATTTT | CAWSVGGPFTDTQYF
TRBJ2-3 | - | once | TRBV7-9 | TGTGCCAGCAGCACGCCCTACGCAGATACGCAGTATTTT | CASSTPYADTQYF